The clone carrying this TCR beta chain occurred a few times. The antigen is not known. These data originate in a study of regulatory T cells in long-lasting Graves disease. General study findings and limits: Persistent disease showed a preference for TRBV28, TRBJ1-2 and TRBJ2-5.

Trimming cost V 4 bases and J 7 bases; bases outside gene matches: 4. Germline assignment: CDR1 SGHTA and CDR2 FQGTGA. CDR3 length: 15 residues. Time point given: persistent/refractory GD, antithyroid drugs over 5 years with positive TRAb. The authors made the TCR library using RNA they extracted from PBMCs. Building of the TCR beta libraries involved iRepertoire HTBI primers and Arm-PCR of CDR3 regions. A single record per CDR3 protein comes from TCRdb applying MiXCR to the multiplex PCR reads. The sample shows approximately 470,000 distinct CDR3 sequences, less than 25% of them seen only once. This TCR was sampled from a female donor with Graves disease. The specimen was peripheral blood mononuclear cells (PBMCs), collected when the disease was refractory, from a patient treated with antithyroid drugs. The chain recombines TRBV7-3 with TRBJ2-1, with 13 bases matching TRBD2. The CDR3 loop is CASSSPGLAGNEQFF. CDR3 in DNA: TGTGCCAGCAGCTCACCGGGACTAGCGGGAAATGAGCAGTTCTTC.